Following are 28 T cell receptor beta chains from one sample sequenced in a study of T cell responses to AZD1222 COVID-19 vaccine. Some clones are missing from TCRdb's copy, which holds only in-frame ones; the method was immunoSEQ multiplex PCR. Here the sample spans roughly 180,000 clones, about 90% being singletons. The sample consisted of peripheral blood, taken 28 days after the second AZD1222 dose. The source is an adult who received the AZD1222 COVID-19 vaccine.

The chain uses TRBV7-2 and TRBJ2-2; D possibly corresponds to TRBD1 (7 bases). The germline V and J ends were trimmed by 8 bases and 3 bases, with 13 bases remaining between them. The CDR3 loop spans 14 amino acids. Germline V CDR1 and CDR2: SGHTA, FQGNSA. CDR3 residues: CASGGTVYTGELFF. The CDR3 coding sequence is TGTGCCAGCGGCGGGACAGTATACACCGGGGAGCTGTTTTTT. Complete variable domain (other parts from reference TRBV7-2 and TRBJ2-2): GAGVSQSPSNKVTEKGKDVELRCDPISGHTALYWYRQSLGQGLEFLIYFQGNSAPDKSGLPSDRFSAERTGGSVSTLTIQRTQQEDSAVYLCASGGTVYTGELFFGEGSRLTVL.

The chain's CDR3 is CASRHLLGGRGSEQYF. CDR3 nucleotides: TGTGCCAGCAGGCATCTGCTTGGCGGGAGGGGTTCCGAGCAGTACTTC. This chain links TRBV27 with TRBJ2-7; 9 nucleotides match TRBD2. This CDR3 has 16 amino acids. With 6 bases clipped from V and 6 bases from J, the junction kept 15 bases outside the gene matches. From germline, CDR1 is MNHEY and CDR2 SMNVEV (reference sequence).

The chain uses TRBV5-6 and TRBJ2-1; 9 bases align to TRBD1. V shed 2 bases and J 4 bases; nucleotides not matched to a gene: 4. Germline-derived CDR1 and CDR2 are SGHDT and YYEEEE. The CDR3 is 15 residues long. CDR3 amino acids: CASSLQGAVYNEQFF. The DNA of the CDR3 is TGTGCCAGCAGCTTACAGGGGGCGGTGTACAATGAGCAGTTCTTC.

V gene TRBV2 combines with J gene TRBJ1-3; 7 bases align to TRBD1. The junction had 0 bases not matched to a gene; V was cut back by 6 bases and J by 4 bases. Germline V gene lookup returns CDR1 SNHLY and CDR2 FYNNEI. The length of the CDR3 is 12 residues. The CDR3: CASRDRGNTIYF. The CDR3 DNA reads TGTGCCAGCAGGGACAGGGGAAACACCATATATTTT.

The chain has TRBV5-1 and TRBJ2-1, with a weak D call TRBD1 (8 bases). Trimming cost V 5 bases and J 8 bases, with 17 bases left between them. This CDR3 contains 14 residues. Per the germline V gene, CDR1 is SGHRS and CDR2 is YFSETQ. The CDR3 nucleotides read TGCGCCAGCAGACCAGGGGGCGCGGGGGATGAGCAGTTCTTC. This sequence encodes CASRPGGAGDEQFF.

The chain joins TRBV11-1 to TRBJ2-5, with 11 nucleotides matching TRBD1. Germline-derived CDR1 and CDR2 are SGHAT and FQDESV (reference sequence). This CDR3 comprises 15 residues. V lost 5 bases, J lost 5 bases, and 7 bases stayed unmatched. The CDR3 here is CASSPGTGGVETQYF. CDR3 DNA: TGTGCCAGCAGCCCCGGGACAGGGGGAGTGGAGACCCAGTACTTC.

This chain connects TRBV3-1 (or the pseudogene TRBV3-2) to TRBJ2-7; possible D gene TRBD2, 5 bases. Per germline, CDR1 LGHDT and CDR2 YNNKEL (reference sequence). V lost 4 bases and J lost 3, with 10 bases in between. The CDR3 spans 13 residues. Written as DNA, the CDR3 is TGTGCCAGCAGCCGGTCGGACTTCTACGAGCAGTACTTC. This gives the protein CASSRSDFYEQYF.

The rearrangement links TRBV2 to TRBJ1-3; D ambiguous. The V end was cut by 6 bases, the J end by 4 bases, with 16 bases between. This CDR3 is 15 amino acids long. Germline loops: CDR1 SNHLY, CDR2 FYNNEI. In DNA form, the CDR3 reads TGTGCCAGCAGGAATAGGGTGGCAGCCGGAAACACCATATATTTT. Amino acids: CASRNRVAAGNTIYF.

The chain employs TRBV7-2 and TRBJ1-2; 9 bases map to TRBD1. V gave up 6 bases and J gave up 6 bases; unmatched junction bases: 8. CDR3 length: 14 residues. Germline V gives CDR1 SGHTA, CDR2 FQGNSA. CDR3 sequence: CASSRYRGPDGYTF. CDR3 bases: TGTGCCAGCAGTCGGTACAGGGGGCCAGATGGCTACACCTTC.

V is TRBV10-1 and J is TRBJ1-1; D ambiguous. Per the germline V gene, CDR1 is WNHNN and CDR2 is SYGVQD (reference sequence). The CDR3 is 17 amino acids. The germline V and J ends were trimmed by 8 bases and 3 bases, with 25 bases remaining between them. CDR3 bases: TGCGCCAGCCACAGAGGGCGGAGGGAGTGGGTCGACACTGAAGCTTTCTTT. Protein sequence: CASHRGRREWVDTEAFF.

CDR3 sequence reads: CASSLLTDLQLDEQFF. DNA of the CDR3: TGCGCCAGCAGCTTGTTGACAGACCTTCAGTTGGATGAGCAGTTCTTC. The chain couples TRBV5-1 to TRBJ2-1; TRBD1 is a possible D gene (5 bases). Trimming stripped 1 base from V and 8 bases from J, with 19 bases between. The CDR3 consists of 16 residues. The V gene's germline CDR1 is SGHRS and CDR2 YFSETQ.

This rearrangement joins TRBV6-5 to TRBJ1-2; D call uncertain. The germline CDR1 and CDR2 sequences are MNHEY and SVGAGI. This CDR3 spans 13 amino acids. The ends were cut back, 8 bases at V and 4 bases at J, with 14 bases in the middle. CDR3 sequence reads: CASLEKLGYGYTF. DNA of the CDR3: TGTGCCAGCCTGGAGAAATTGGGCTATGGCTACACCTTC.

This clone was counted a few times. CDR3 residues: CASRRVGAGELFF. As DNA, the CDR3 is TGTGCCAGTAGGCGAGTTGGGGCCGGGGAGCTGTTTTTT. The V gene is TRBV19, the J gene TRBJ2-2, with D hard to call. V lost 6 bases to trimming and J lost 6 bases, with 11 bases between them. In germline, CDR1 is LNHDA, CDR2 SQIVND (reference sequence). The CDR3 has 13 residues. The full variable domain, rest sourced from reference TRBV19 and TRBJ2-2, is DGGITQSPKYLFRKEGQNVTLSCEQNLNHDAMYWYRQDPGQGLRLIYYSQIVNDFQKGDIAEGYSVSREKKESFPLTVTSAQKNPTAFYLCASRRVGAGELFFGEGSRLTVL.

This clone was counted a single time. V and J are TRBV9 and TRBJ2-1, with D possibly called TRBD1 or TRBD2 (5 bases each). V shed 0 bases and J shed 3 bases, with 10 bases lying between them. The CDR3 is made up of 15 amino acids. Germline CDR1 and CDR2: SGDLS and YYNGEE. CDR3 sequence reads: CASSVDGAGYNEQFF. The CDR3 DNA reads as TGTGCCAGCAGCGTAGACGGGGCAGGCTACAATGAGCAGTTCTTC.

This rearrangement joins TRBV18 to TRBJ1-2, with TRBD1 identical over 7 bases. The CDR3 is 14 amino acids. Germline V CDR1 and CDR2: KGHSH, LQKENI. The V and J ends lost 2 bases and 7 bases, in that order; junction bases with no gene match: 7. In DNA, the CDR3 is TGTGCCAGCTCACCAAACAGGGGTCGGGGTGGCTACACCTTC. The encoded protein is CASSPNRGRGGYTF.

This chain connects TRBV9 to TRBJ2-3, with a possible D match to TRBD1 (5 bases). This CDR3 has 15 amino acids. CDR1 is SGDLS and CDR2 is YYNGEE in the germline V gene. Trimming cost V 0 bases and J 0 bases, with 8 bases left between them. This CDR3 reads CASSVVQGSTDTQYF. CDR3 nucleotide sequence: TGTGCCAGCAGCGTAGTGCAGGGTAGCACAGATACGCAGTATTTT.

The genes are TRBV28 and TRBJ1-6, with 8 positions matching TRBD1. Germline V gene lookup returns CDR1 MDHEN and CDR2 SYDVKM. This CDR3 comprises 18 residues. The V and J ends lost 2 bases and 0 bases, in that order; junction bases with no gene match: 6. CDR3 in DNA: TGTGCCAGCAGTTTAGGGCAGGGGGCCAGCTCCTATAATTCACCCCTCCACTTT. This translates into CASSLGQGASSYNSPLHF.

CDR3 sequence reads: CATSRRNLGTGREKLFF. The CDR3 nucleotides read TGTGCCACCAGCCGACGGAACCTCGGGACAGGGCGGGAAAAACTGTTTTTT. The chain uses TRBV15 and TRBJ1-4, with 9 bases fitting TRBD1. The trim removed 5 bases at V and 8 bases at J, leaving 15 bases unmatched. Germline V CDR1 and CDR2: LNHNV, YYDKDF (reference sequence). This CDR3 contains 17 residues.

The V call is TRBV6-5, the J call TRBJ1-1, with 9 positions matching TRBD1. The J segment lost 3 bases and the V segment lost 7 bases, leaving 6 bases of the junction unmatched. The CDR3 contains 14 residues. The germline CDR1 and CDR2 sequences are MNHEY and SVGAGI. The CDR3 DNA follows: TGTGCCAGCATCGAGACAGGGGGGTACACTGAAGCTTTCTTT. Amino acids: CASIETGGYTEAFF.

This chain links TRBV28 with TRBJ2-7; D is unresolved. V was clipped by 5 bases and J by 4 bases, with 12 bases between them. CDR1 is MDHEN, CDR2 SYDVKM, per germline. The CDR3 consists of 13 residues. The CDR3 protein is CASSRYTSYEQYF. In nucleotides, the CDR3 is TGTGCCAGCAGTCGCTACACCTCGTACGAGCAGTACTTC.

V is TRBV4-2 and J is TRBJ2-3; 10 bases fit TRBD2. V dropped 1 base and J dropped 3; count of bases not matched to a gene: 4. This CDR3 contains 16 residues. Germline CDR1 and CDR2: LGHNA and YNFKEQ. Written as DNA, the CDR3 is TGTGCCAGCAGCCAAGGCTCTAGCGGGGGAACAGATACGCAGTATTTT. This sequence encodes CASSQGSSGGTDTQYF.

The J gene is TRBJ1-2, the V gene TRBV5-1; 9 nucleotides agree with TRBD1. From germline, CDR1 is SGHRS and CDR2 YFSETQ. The ends lost 5 bases at V and 4 bases at J; junction bases unmatched: 6. CDR3 size: 14 residues. CDR3 in amino acids: CASRTGTGIYGYTF. In nucleotides, the CDR3 is TGCGCCAGCAGAACCGGGACAGGGATCTATGGCTACACCTTC.

V gene TRBV27 combines with J gene TRBJ1-2, with D possibly TRBD1 on 6 matching bases. The ends were cut back, 6 bases at V and 0 bases at J, with 11 bases in the middle. The CDR3 contains 14 residues. Germline CDR1 and CDR2: MNHEY and SMNVEV (reference sequence). In DNA, the CDR3 is TGTGCCAGCAGACAGGGTCGAGCTAACTATGGCTACACCTTC. It translates to CASRQGRANYGYTF.

Concerning this clone itself: The same CDR3 is also encoded by other DNA sequences in this sample. The chain links TRBV6-5 to TRBJ2-7; maybe TRBD1 (6 bases). V lost 5 bases and J lost 4, with 9 bases in between. The CDR3 has 12 amino acids. Germline V CDR1 and CDR2: MNHEY, SVGAGI. The DNA of the CDR3 is TGTGCCAGCAGTCCGGACAGATACGAGCAGTACTTC. Protein product: CASSPDRYEQYF.

The chain couples TRBV6-5 to TRBJ2-3; no reliable D call. Trimming cost V 5 bases and J 3 bases, with 3 bases left between them. The CDR3 is 11 residues long. Per germline, CDR1 MNHEY and CDR2 SVGAGI. The CDR3 bases are TGTGCCAGCAGTACTACAGATACGCAGTATTTT. Residues: CASSTTDTQYF.

The chain is built from TRBV11-2 and TRBJ2-3, with unresolved D. Germline-derived CDR1 and CDR2 are SGHAT and FQNNGV. V dropped 4 bases and J dropped 4 bases, with 9 bases sitting between them. This CDR3 has 13 residues. CDR3 sequence: CASSSLAADTQYF. The CDR3 DNA sequence: TGTGCCAGCAGCTCGTTAGCCGCAGATACGCAGTATTTT.

The chain has TRBV11-2 and TRBJ1-5; D is uncertain. CDR3 size: 13 residues. Germline V gene data show CDR1 as SGHAT and CDR2 as FQNNGV. V was trimmed by 5 bases and J by 9 bases, leaving 14 bases between them. In nucleotides, the CDR3 is TGTGCCAGCAGCCTCCCTCCAAGGGCGCCCCAGCATTTT. The encoded protein is CASSLPPRAPQHF.

The chain recombines TRBV2 with TRBJ1-4, with 11 bases lining up with TRBD1. This CDR3 is 16 amino acids long. V was pared by 5 bases and J by 7 bases, with 9 bases of the junction left unmatched. CDR1 and CDR2 (germline): SNHLY, FYNNEI. DNA of the CDR3: TGTGCCAGCAGTACCGGGACAGGGGGAAGGGTTGAAAAACTGTTTTTT. It encodes CASSTGTGGRVEKLFF. The full variable domain, completed using reference TRBV2 and TRBJ1-4, is EPEVTQTPSHQVTQMGQEVILRCVPISNHLYFYWYRQILGQKVEFLVSFYNNEISEKSEIFDDQFSVERPDGSNFTLKIRSTKLEDSAMYFCASSTGTGGRVEKLFFGSGTQLSVL.